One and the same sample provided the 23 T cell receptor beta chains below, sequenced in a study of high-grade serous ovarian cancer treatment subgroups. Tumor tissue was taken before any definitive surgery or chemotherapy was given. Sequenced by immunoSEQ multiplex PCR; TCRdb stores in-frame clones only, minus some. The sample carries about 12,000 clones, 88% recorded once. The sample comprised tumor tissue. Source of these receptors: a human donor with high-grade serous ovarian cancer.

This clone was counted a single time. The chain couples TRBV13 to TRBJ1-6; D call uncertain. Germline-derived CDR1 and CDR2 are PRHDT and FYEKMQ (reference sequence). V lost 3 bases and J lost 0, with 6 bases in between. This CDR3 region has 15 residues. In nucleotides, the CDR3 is TGTGCCAGCAGCTTGCAGAGCTCCTATAATTCACCCCTCCACTTT. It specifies CASSLQSSYNSPLHF.

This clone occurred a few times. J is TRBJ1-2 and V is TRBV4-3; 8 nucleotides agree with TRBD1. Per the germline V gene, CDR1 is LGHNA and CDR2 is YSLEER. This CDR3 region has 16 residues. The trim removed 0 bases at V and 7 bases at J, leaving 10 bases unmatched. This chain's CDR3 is CASSQDLQGELGGYTF. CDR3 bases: TGCGCCAGCAGCCAAGATCTACAGGGGGAGCTTGGTGGCTACACCTTC.

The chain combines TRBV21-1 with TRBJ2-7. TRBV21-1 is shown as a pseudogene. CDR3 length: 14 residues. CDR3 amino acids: CASIETLGSYEQYF. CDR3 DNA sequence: TGTGCCAGCATCGAGACGTTGGGTTCCTACGAGCAGTACTTC.

The CDR3 reads CSVGGQLLDYGYTF. CDR3 in DNA: TGCAGCGTGGGCGGACAGCTTCTGGACTATGGCTACACCTTC. The chain combines TRBV29-1 with TRBJ1-2; weak D call: TRBD1 (6 bases). This CDR3 has 14 residues. V was cut by 6 bases and J by 3 bases, with 17 bases left in between. Germline assignment: CDR1 SQVTM and CDR2 ANQGSEA.

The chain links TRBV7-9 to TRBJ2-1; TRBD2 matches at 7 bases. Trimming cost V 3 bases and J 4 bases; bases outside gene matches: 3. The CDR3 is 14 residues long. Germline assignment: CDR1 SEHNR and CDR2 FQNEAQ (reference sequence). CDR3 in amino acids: CASSFGEGYNEQFF. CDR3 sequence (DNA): TGTGCCAGCAGCTTTGGGGAGGGTTACAATGAGCAGTTCTTC.

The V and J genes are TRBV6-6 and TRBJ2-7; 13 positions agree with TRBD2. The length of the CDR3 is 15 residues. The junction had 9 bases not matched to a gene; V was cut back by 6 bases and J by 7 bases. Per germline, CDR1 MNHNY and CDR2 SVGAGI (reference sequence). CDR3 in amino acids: CASRQTLGLAGEQYF. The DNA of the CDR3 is TGTGCCAGCAGACAAACCTTGGGACTAGCGGGGGAGCAGTACTTC.

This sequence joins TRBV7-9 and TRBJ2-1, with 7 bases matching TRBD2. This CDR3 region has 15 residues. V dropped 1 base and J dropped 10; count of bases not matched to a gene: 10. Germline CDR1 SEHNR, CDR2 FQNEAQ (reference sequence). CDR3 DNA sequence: TGTGCCAGCAGCTTAGGCGGCAGGGAGGGCGCCGAGCAGTTCTTC. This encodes CASSLGGREGAEQFF.

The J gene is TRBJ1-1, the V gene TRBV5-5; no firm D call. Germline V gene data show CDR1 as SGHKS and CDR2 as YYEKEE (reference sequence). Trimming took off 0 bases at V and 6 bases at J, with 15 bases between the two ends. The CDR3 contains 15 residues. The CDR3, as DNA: TGTGCCAGCAGCTTGGAGGCTTGGGCTCTCGCTGAAGCTTTCTTT. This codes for CASSLEAWALAEAFF. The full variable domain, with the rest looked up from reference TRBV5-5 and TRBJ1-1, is DAGVTQSPTHLIKTRGQQVTLRCSPISGHKSVSWYQQVLGQGPQFIFQYYEKEERGRGNFPDRFSARQFPNYSSELNVNALLLGDSALYLCASSLEAWALAEAFFGQGTRLTVV.

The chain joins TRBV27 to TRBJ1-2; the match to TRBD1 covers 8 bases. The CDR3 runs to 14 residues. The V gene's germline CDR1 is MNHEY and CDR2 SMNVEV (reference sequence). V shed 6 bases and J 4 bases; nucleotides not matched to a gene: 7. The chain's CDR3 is CASRTTGATYGYTF. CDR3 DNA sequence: TGTGCCAGCAGAACGACAGGGGCCACCTATGGCTACACCTTC.

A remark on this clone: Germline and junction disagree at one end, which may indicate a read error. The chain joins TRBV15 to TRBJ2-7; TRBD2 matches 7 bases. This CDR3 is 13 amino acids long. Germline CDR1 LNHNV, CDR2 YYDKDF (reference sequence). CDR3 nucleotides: TGTGCCACCAGCGGGCTTGGGAGGGACGAACAGTACTTC. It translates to CATSGLGRDEQYF.

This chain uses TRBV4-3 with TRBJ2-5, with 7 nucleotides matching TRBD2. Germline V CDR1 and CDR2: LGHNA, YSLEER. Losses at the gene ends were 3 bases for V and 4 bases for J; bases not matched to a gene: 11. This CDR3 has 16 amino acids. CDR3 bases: TGCGCCAGCAGCCAGGGGGGGACCACTGGGGGAGAGACCCAGTACTTC. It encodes CASSQGGTTGGETQYF.

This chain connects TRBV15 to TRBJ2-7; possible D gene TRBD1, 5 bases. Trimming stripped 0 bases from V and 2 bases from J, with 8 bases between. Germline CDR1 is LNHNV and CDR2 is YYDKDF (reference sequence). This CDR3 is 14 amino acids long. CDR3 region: CATSRDQGTYEQYF. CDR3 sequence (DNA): TGTGCCACCAGCAGAGATCAGGGAACCTACGAGCAGTACTTC.

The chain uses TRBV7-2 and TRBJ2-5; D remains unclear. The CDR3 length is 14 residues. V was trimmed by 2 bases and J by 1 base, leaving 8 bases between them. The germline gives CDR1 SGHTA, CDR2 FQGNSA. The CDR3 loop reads CASSLIGLQETQYF. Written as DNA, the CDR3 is TGTGCCAGCAGCTTAATAGGGCTCCAAGAGACCCAGTACTTC.

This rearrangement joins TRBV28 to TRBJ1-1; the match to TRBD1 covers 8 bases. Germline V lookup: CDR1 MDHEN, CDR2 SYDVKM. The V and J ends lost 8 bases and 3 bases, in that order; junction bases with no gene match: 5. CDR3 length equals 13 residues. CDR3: CASGTGGYTEAFF. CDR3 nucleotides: TGTGCCAGCGGAACAGGGGGGTACACTGAAGCTTTCTTT.

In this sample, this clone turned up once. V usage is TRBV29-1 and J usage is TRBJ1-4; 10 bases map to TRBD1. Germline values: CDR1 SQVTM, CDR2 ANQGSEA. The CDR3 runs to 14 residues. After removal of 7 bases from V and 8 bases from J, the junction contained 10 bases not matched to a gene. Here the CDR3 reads CSGNGTGEGEKLFF. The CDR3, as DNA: TGCAGCGGTAATGGGACAGGGGAAGGGGAAAAACTGTTTTTT.

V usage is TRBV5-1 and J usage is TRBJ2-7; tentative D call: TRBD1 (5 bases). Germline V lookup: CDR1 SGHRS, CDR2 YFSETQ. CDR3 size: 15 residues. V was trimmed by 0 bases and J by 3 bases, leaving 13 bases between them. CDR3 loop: CASSLETGSYYEQYF. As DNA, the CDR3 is TGCGCCAGCAGCTTGGAAACAGGCAGTTACTACGAGCAGTACTTC.

In nucleotides, the CDR3 is TGTGCCAGCAGTTCGACTGCTAGCAATCAGCCCCAGCATTTT. This encodes CASSSTASNQPQHF. The chain recombines TRBV28 with TRBJ1-5; D is undetermined. The germline gives CDR1 MDHEN, CDR2 SYDVKM. The CDR3 is made up of 14 amino acids. V was shortened by 4 bases and J by 0 bases, with 7 bases between the two germline ends. The whole variable domain, remainder taken from reference TRBV28 and TRBJ1-5, is DVKVTQSSRYLVKRTGEKVFLECVQDMDHENMFWYRQDPGLGLRLIYFSYDVKMKEKGDIPEGYSVSREKKERFSLILESASTNQTSMYLCASSSTASNQPQHFGDGTRLSIL.

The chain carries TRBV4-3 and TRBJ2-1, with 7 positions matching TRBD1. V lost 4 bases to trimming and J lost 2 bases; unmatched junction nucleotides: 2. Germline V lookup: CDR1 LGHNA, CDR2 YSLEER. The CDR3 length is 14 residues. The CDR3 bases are TGCGCCAGCAGCCCCGGGACAGCCTACAATGAGCAGTTCTTC. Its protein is CASSPGTAYNEQFF.

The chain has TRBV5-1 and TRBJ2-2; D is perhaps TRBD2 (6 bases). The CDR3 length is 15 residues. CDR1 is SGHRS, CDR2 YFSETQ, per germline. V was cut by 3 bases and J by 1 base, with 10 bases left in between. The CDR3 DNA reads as TGCGCCAGCAGCTCTACTAGCTTGAACACCGGGGAGCTGTTTTTT. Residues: CASSSTSLNTGELFF.

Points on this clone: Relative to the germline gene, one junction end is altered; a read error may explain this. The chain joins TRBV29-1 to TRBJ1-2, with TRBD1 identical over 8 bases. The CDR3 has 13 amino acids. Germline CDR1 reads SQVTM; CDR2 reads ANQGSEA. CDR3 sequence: CSVGQEVGYGYAF. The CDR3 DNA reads TGCAGCGTGGGACAGGAGGTGGGGTATGGCTACGCCTTC.

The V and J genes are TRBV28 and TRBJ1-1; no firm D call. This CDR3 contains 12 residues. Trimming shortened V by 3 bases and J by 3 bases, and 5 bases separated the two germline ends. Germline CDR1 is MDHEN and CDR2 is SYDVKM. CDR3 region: CASSLGYTEAFF. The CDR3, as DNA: TGTGCCAGCAGTTTGGGATACACTGAAGCTTTCTTT.

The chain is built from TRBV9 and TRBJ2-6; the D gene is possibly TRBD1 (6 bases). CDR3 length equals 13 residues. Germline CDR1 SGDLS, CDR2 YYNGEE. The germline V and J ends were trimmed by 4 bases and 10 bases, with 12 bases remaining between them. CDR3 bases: TGTGCCAGCAGCCTCCGGGACAATAACGTCCTGACTTTC. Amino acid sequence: CASSLRDNNVLTF.

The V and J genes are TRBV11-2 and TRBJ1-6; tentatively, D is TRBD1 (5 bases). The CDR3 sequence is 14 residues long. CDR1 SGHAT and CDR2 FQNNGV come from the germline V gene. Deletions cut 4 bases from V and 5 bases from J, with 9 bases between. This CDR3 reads CASSSGTDNSPLHF. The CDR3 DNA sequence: TGTGCCAGCAGCTCTGGGACCGATAATTCACCCCTCCACTTT.